The 17 T cell receptor beta chains given below trace back to one sample, sequenced in a study of T cells in tumors after PD-1 blockade. The data were produced by immunoSEQ multiplex PCR, yet TCRdb's version contains in-frame clones alone and is incomplete. The profile covers 20,000 or so clones, with over 70% appearing a single time and about a quarter taken by the ten largest. The material was PBMCs, obtained after anti-PD-1 therapy. Receptors were obtained from a human donor with advanced basal cell or squamous cell carcinoma (not recorded which).

This chain connects TRBV5-1 to TRBJ1-6, with TRBD1 matching 7 bases. With 0 bases clipped from V and 10 bases from J, the junction kept 7 bases outside the gene matches. This CDR3 contains 15 residues. The V gene's germline CDR1 is SGHRS and CDR2 YFSETQ. The CDR3 DNA sequence: TGCGCCAGCAGCTTGGCGGGGCAGGGGGTGTCACCCCTCCACTTT. Translated: CASSLAGQGVSPLHF.

This clone appeared a few times. The chain recombines TRBV28 with TRBJ1-1, with TRBD1 matching over 11 bases. The CDR3 covers 19 residues. J lost 0 bases, V lost 1 base, and 10 bases had no gene match. CDR1 is MDHEN and CDR2 is SYDVKM in the germline V gene. The CDR3 spells CASSLLVGQGDSMNTEAFF. For the CDR3, the DNA is TGTGCCAGCAGTTTATTGGTGGGACAGGGGGATTCAATGAACACTGAAGCTTTCTTT.

The chain combines TRBV5-4 with TRBJ1-2; D not certain. The CDR3 spans 13 residues. The germline V gene has CDR1 SGHNT and CDR2 YYREEE (reference sequence). Between the trimmed V and J ends, which lost 5 bases and 2 bases, there was a span of 10 bases. Written as DNA, the CDR3 is TGTGCCAGCAGTTCGACACTCAACTATGGCTACACCTTC. It encodes CASSSTLNYGYTF.

This rearrangement joins TRBV6-1 to TRBJ1-3; D gene ambiguous. The CDR3 covers 17 residues. The V gene lost 1 base and the J gene lost 0 bases, with 13 bases spanning the gap. Germline V gene sequence: CDR1 MNHNS, CDR2 SASEGT. CDR3 sequence reads: CASSEGGWPRSGNTIYF. CDR3 DNA: TGTGCCAGCAGTGAAGGAGGGTGGCCTCGCTCTGGAAACACCATATATTTT.

The CDR3 reads CASRDRGEGEQYF. Written as DNA, the CDR3 is TGTGCCAGCAGGGACAGGGGCGAAGGCGAGCAGTACTTC. The rearrangement uses TRBV6-5 and TRBJ2-7; 9 bases are a match to TRBD1. Germline values: CDR1 MNHEY, CDR2 SVGAGI. The CDR3 spans 13 residues. Losses at the gene ends were 6 bases for V and 6 bases for J; bases not matched to a gene: 6.

The CDR3 is CASSVQGAGTDTQYF. CDR3 nucleotide sequence: TGCGCCAGCAGCGTACAGGGGGCGGGTACAGATACGCAGTATTTT. The genes are TRBV5-1 and TRBJ2-3; 9 bases agree with TRBD1. The CDR3 loop spans 15 amino acids. The germline V gene has CDR1 SGHRS and CDR2 YFSETQ. V lost 4 bases and J lost 3; bases outside the gene matches: 6.

The V and J genes are TRBV27 and TRBJ2-7, with TRBD1 as a possible D gene (5 bases). V shed 6 bases and J shed 0 bases, with 12 bases lying between them. Looked up from germline, CDR1 is MNHEY and CDR2 is SMNVEV (reference sequence). This CDR3 region has 14 residues. The CDR3 reads CASRRQRNSYEQYF. CDR3 coding DNA: TGTGCCAGCAGGAGACAGAGGAACTCCTACGAGCAGTACTTC.

This chain connects TRBV5-1 to TRBJ2-7, with TRBD2 matching 12 bases. The junction had 5 bases not matched to a gene; V was cut back by 3 bases and J by 7 bases. Germline V gene lookup returns CDR1 SGHRS and CDR2 YFSETQ. The CDR3 has 14 amino acids. The CDR3 region is CASSSLAGGGEQYF. For the CDR3, the DNA is TGCGCCAGCAGCTCCCTAGCGGGAGGGGGAGAGCAGTACTTC.

The chain has TRBV19 and TRBJ1-5, with D uncertain. V shed 5 bases and J shed 4 bases, with 9 bases lying between them. The CDR3 has 13 amino acids. Germline CDR1 LNHDA, CDR2 SQIVND (reference sequence). Here the CDR3 reads CASSLVRNQPQHF. The CDR3 coding sequence is TGTGCCAGTAGTTTAGTGAGGAATCAGCCCCAGCATTTT.

The rearrangement joins TRBV7-8 to TRBJ1-3; weak D call: TRBD1 (5 bases). The germline V gene encodes CDR1 SGHVS and CDR2 FQNEAQ. The length of the CDR3 is 16 residues. V shed 3 bases and J shed 0 bases, with 12 bases lying between them. The CDR3 here is CASSFEGRNSGNTIYF. Written as DNA, the CDR3 is TGTGCCAGCAGCTTTGAGGGACGTAACTCTGGAAACACCATATATTTT.

This clone turned up a few times. Here the CDR3 DNA reads TGCAGCGCCAAACCCAACAGGGGAGGTTTCACTGAAGCTTTCTTT. Amino acids: CSAKPNRGGFTEAFF. The rearrangement links TRBV29-1 to TRBJ1-1; 7 bases align to TRBD1. Germline CDR1 SQVTM, CDR2 ANQGSEA. Losses at the gene ends were 7 bases for V and 4 bases for J; bases not matched to a gene: 15. The CDR3 covers 15 residues.

The count of this clone is one. The chain is built from TRBV25-1 and TRBJ2-3, with D perhaps TRBD2 (5 bases). This CDR3 region has 15 residues. CDR1 is MGHDK and CDR2 is SYGVNS in the germline V gene. The V end was cut by 5 bases, the J end by 6 bases, with 18 bases between. The DNA of the CDR3 is TGTGCCAGCAGTTATAGCGTCGGCCTCCCGGATACGCAGTATTTT. It yields the protein CASSYSVGLPDTQYF.

The J gene is TRBJ1-5, the V gene TRBV19; maybe TRBD1 (6 bases). Trimming left V 1 base short and J 2 bases short, with 12 bases between. The CDR3 spans 16 residues. CDR1 LNHDA and CDR2 SQIVND come from the germline V gene (reference sequence). The chain's CDR3 is CASSIVGARGNQPQHF. The CDR3 nucleotides are TGTGCCAGTAGTATAGTGGGGGCGCGAGGCAATCAGCCCCAGCATTTT.

The J gene is TRBJ2-6, the V gene TRBV5-5, with D unclear. Trimming left V 0 bases short and J 0 bases short, with 4 bases between. This CDR3 is built from 15 residues. Per germline, CDR1 SGHKS and CDR2 YYEKEE (reference sequence). The CDR3 protein is CASSLDFSGANVLTF. The CDR3, as DNA: TGTGCCAGCAGCTTGGATTTCTCTGGGGCCAACGTCCTGACTTTC.

This clone was detected once. The chain joins TRBV19 to TRBJ1-5; D may be TRBD1 (5 bases). The V end was cut by 1 base, the J end by 4 bases, with 17 bases between. Germline V gene data show CDR1 as LNHDA and CDR2 as SQIVND (reference sequence). The CDR3 extends over 17 amino acids. CDR3 DNA sequence: TGTGCCAGTAGTATAGGTCTGCGGGGGTTTGAGAATCAGCCCCAGCATTTT. Translation: CASSIGLRGFENQPQHF.

The chain has TRBV28 and TRBJ2-1; 9 bases agree with TRBD2. Losses at the gene ends were 3 bases for V and 6 bases for J; bases not matched to a gene: 6. The CDR3 sequence is 15 residues long. Germline values: CDR1 MDHEN, CDR2 SYDVKM. The CDR3 sequence: CASSFGGRVSNEQFF. The DNA of the CDR3 is TGTGCCAGCAGTTTCGGCGGGAGGGTTAGCAATGAGCAGTTCTTC. The full variable domain, rest sourced from reference TRBV28 and TRBJ2-1, is DVKVTQSSRYLVKRTGEKVFLECVQDMDHENMFWYRQDPGLGLRLIYFSYDVKMKEKGDIPEGYSVSREKKERFSLILESASTNQTSMYLCASSFGGRVSNEQFFGPGTRLTVL.

CDR3 region: CASSETGINEQYF. CDR3 in DNA: TGTGCCAGCAGCGAGACAGGGATCAACGAGCAGTACTTC. This chain uses TRBV6-5 with TRBJ2-7, with 7 bases lining up with TRBD1. Germline-derived CDR1 and CDR2 are MNHEY and SVGAGI. V dropped 6 bases and J dropped 5; count of bases not matched to a gene: 7. CDR3 size: 13 residues.